Listed here is a single T cell receptor (beta chain). Each patient relapsed following autologous stem cell transplantation, and prior brentuximab vedotin exposure differed. This sample was taken from a study of PD-1 blockade in classical Hodgkin lymphoma. Assay used: immunoSEQ multiplex PCR; TCRdb lists only in-frame clones, some missing. Of about 100,000 clones in the sample, approximately 90% are singletons; the top ten hold about 20%. Trimming removed 4 bases from V and 6 bases from J, with 13 bases in between. The CDR3 consists of 14 residues. Germline V gene sequence: CDR1 LNHDA, CDR2 SQIVND (reference sequence).

The clonotype comes from a human donor with classical Hodgkin lymphoma. The chain has TRBV19 and TRBJ2-1; D assignment may be TRBD1 or TRBD2 (5 bases each). Sequencing used peripheral blood mononuclear cells (PBMCs), obtained before the second cycle of nivolumab. CDR3 DNA: TGTGCCAGTAGTACCCTGTCAGGGAGCAATGAGCAGTTCTTC. Its translation: CASSTLSGSNEQFF.